This entry lists 20 T cell receptor beta chains sequenced from one sample in a study of blood T cell repertoires in COVID-19. The protocol was immunoSEQ multiplex PCR, while the TCRdb copy is restricted to in-frame clones and leaves out a portion. The table lists approximately 210,000 clones, 83% of them singletons. The sequenced sample was peripheral blood. These receptors were obtained from a man in his forties or fifties with active or convalescent COVID-19.

A single count supports this clone. Other nucleotide sequences from this sample produce the same CDR3. The chain recombines TRBV27 with TRBJ2-5, with TRBD2 identical over 14 bases. V shed 5 bases, J shed 4 bases, and the junction held 3 bases outside the gene matches. The CDR3 covers 15 residues. Germline CDR1 is MNHEY and CDR2 is SMNVEV (reference sequence). The CDR3 region is CASSPGTSGRETQYF. CDR3 DNA: TGTGCCAGCAGTCCTGGGACTAGCGGGAGAGAGACCCAGTACTTC.

The chain is built from TRBV11-3 and TRBJ1-5, with TRBD1 matching 8 bases. This CDR3 is built from 19 residues. The ends lost 5 bases at V and 0 bases at J; junction bases unmatched: 15. Germline V gives CDR1 SGHNT, CDR2 YENEEA. The CDR3 loop reads CASSTRLTGVGGSNQPQHF. The DNA of the CDR3 is TGTGCCAGCAGCACCCGCCTGACAGGGGTTGGGGGTAGCAATCAGCCCCAGCATTTT. The whole variable domain, filled in from reference TRBV11-3 and TRBJ1-5, reads EAGVVQSPRYKIIEKKQPVAFWCNPISGHNTLYWYLQNLGQGPELLIRYENEEAVDDSQLPKDRFSAERLKGVDSTLKIQPAELGDSAVYLCASSTRLTGVGGSNQPQHFGDGTRLSIL.

The chain combines TRBV6-5 with TRBJ1-2, with unresolved D. The CDR3 length is 12 residues. Trimming stripped 11 bases from V and 2 bases from J, with 12 bases between. The germline gives CDR1 MNHEY, CDR2 SVGAGI. CDR3 bases: TGTGCCGCAAAAACGGTGAACTATGGCTACACCTTC. This encodes CAAKTVNYGYTF.

The chain joins TRBV7-8 to TRBJ2-7; 10 nucleotides line up with TRBD2. The CDR3 runs to 15 residues. Germline-derived CDR1 and CDR2 are SGHVS and FQNEAQ. Trimming took 5 bases from V and 1 from J; bases not matched to a gene: 5. CDR3 sequence: CASSALAGGSYEQYF. The CDR3 region has the DNA TGTGCCAGCAGCGCTTTAGCGGGGGGTTCCTACGAGCAGTACTTC.

Only one count was recorded for this clone. The gene calls are TRBV7-2 and TRBJ2-7; D might be TRBD1 (7 bases). The CDR3 extends over 17 amino acids. V lost 2 bases to trimming and J lost 0 bases, with 17 bases between them. In germline, CDR1 is SGHTA, CDR2 FQGNSA. The DNA for the CDR3 is TGTGCCAGCAGCTTAATCTCTTCAGGGGGGTACTCCTACGAGCAGTACTTC. As protein: CASSLISSGGYSYEQYF.

The rearrangement joins TRBV7-9 to TRBJ2-1; TRBD2 is a possible D gene (6 bases). This CDR3 has 14 residues. With 4 bases removed from V and 7 bases from J, the gap between germline ends came to 14 bases. Germline CDR1 and CDR2: SEHNR and FQNEAQ (reference sequence). Written as DNA, the CDR3 is TGTGCCAGCAGCTCAGATGGGGGGAGGAATGAGCAGTTCTTC. This codes for CASSSDGGRNEQFF. The full variable domain, in which reference TRBV7-9 and TRBJ2-1 provide the parts outside the CDR3, is DTGVSQNPRHKITKRGQNVTFRCDPISEHNRLYWYRQTLGQGPEFLTYFQNEAQLEKSRLLSDRFSAERPKGSFSTLEIQRTEQGDSAMYLCASSSDGGRNEQFFGPGTRLTVL.

The V gene is TRBV7-2, the J gene TRBJ1-2; D gene unclear. The germline gives CDR1 SGHTA, CDR2 FQGNSA. Trimming removed 4 bases from V and 6 bases from J, with 15 bases in between. The CDR3 spans 14 residues. Here the CDR3 reads CASSSTGGWNGYTF. In DNA, the CDR3 is TGTGCCAGCAGCTCTACGGGAGGGTGGAATGGCTACACCTTC.

This clone was counted only a few times. The rearrangement joins TRBV5-5 to TRBJ2-5, with TRBD1 matching 10 bases. The junction had 8 bases not matched to a gene; V was cut back by 7 bases and J by 5 bases. Per germline, CDR1 SGHKS and CDR2 YYEKEE (reference sequence). The CDR3 is made up of 14 amino acids. The CDR3 DNA is TGTGCCAGCCATAGACAGGGGGCGTTGGAGACCCAGTACTTC. It yields the protein CASHRQGALETQYF.

A few counts support this clone. V usage is TRBV5-6 and J usage is TRBJ1-3; TRBD1 might be the D (6 bases). The V gene lost 4 bases and the J gene lost 2 bases, with 13 bases spanning the gap. CDR1 and CDR2 (germline): SGHDT, YYEEEE. The CDR3 runs 15 residues. The CDR3 sequence is CASSGAGAAGNTIYF. CDR3 bases: TGTGCCAGCAGCGGGGCAGGGGCTGCTGGAAACACCATATATTTT.

This sequence joins TRBV3-1 (or the pseudogene TRBV3-2) and TRBJ2-7; 8 positions agree with TRBD2. The CDR3 spans 15 residues. Trimming took 1 base from V and 1 from J; bases not matched to a gene: 3. Germline CDR1 and CDR2: LGHDT and YNNKEL (reference sequence). The DNA of the CDR3 is TGTGCCAGCAGCCAAGGGCCTAGCGGGTCCTACGAGCAGTACTTC. Residues: CASSQGPSGSYEQYF.

This chain connects TRBV18 to TRBJ2-7; 7 positions match TRBD1. V dropped 3 bases and J dropped 5; count of bases not matched to a gene: 7. CDR3 length: 14 residues. Germline V gene data show CDR1 as KGHSH and CDR2 as LQKENI. The CDR3 sequence: CASSPRQGNHEQYF. DNA for the CDR3: TGTGCCAGCTCACCGAGACAGGGTAACCACGAGCAGTACTTC.

The rearrangement uses TRBV11-2 and TRBJ2-1; 7 bases align to TRBD2. This CDR3 contains 16 residues. Germline V CDR1 and CDR2: SGHAT, FQNNGV. Trimming took 7 bases from V and 0 from J; bases not matched to a gene: 9. Written as DNA, the CDR3 is TGTGCCAGCACCCCAAGCGGGAAAAGCTCCTACAATGAGCAGTTCTTC. As protein: CASTPSGKSSYNEQFF.

In DNA, the CDR3 is TGCAGCGTTGAAGGGGACAGGTCACTGAGGGCCCAGTACTTC. It encodes CSVEGDRSLRAQYF. V gene TRBV29-1 combines with J gene TRBJ2-5; 8 nucleotides match TRBD1. Losses at the gene ends were 1 base for V and 9 bases for J; bases not matched to a gene: 10. This CDR3 contains 14 residues. The germline CDR1 and CDR2 sequences are SQVTM and ANQGSEA. The full variable domain, rest sourced from reference TRBV29-1 and TRBJ2-5, is SAVISQKPSRDICQRGTSLTIQCQVDSQVTMMFWYRQQPGQSLTLIATANQGSEATYESGFVIDKFPISRPNLTFSTLTVSNMSPEDSSIYLCSVEGDRSLRAQYFGPGTRLLVL.

V usage is TRBV28 and J usage is TRBJ2-7; TRBD1 matches 8 bases. This CDR3 comprises 15 residues. With 4 bases clipped from V and 4 bases from J, the junction kept 9 bases outside the gene matches. Looked up from germline, CDR1 is MDHEN and CDR2 is SYDVKM. CDR3 residues: CASSSRLTGEYEQYF. CDR3 coding DNA: TGTGCCAGCAGTTCCCGCTTGACAGGGGAATACGAGCAGTACTTC.

This clone was seen a few times. The chain combines TRBV2 with TRBJ2-5; 13 bases agree with TRBD2. Trimming at V came to 9 bases and at J to 2 bases, leaving 3 bases not matched to a gene. Per the germline V gene, CDR1 is SNHLY and CDR2 is FYNNEI. The CDR3 consists of 14 residues. Here the CDR3 reads CASQTSGRQETQYF. The CDR3 DNA follows: TGTGCCAGTCAGACTAGCGGGAGGCAAGAGACCCAGTACTTC.

This clone was found once. The V call is TRBV11-2, the J call TRBJ2-7; 9 nucleotides match TRBD1. Germline CDR1 is SGHAT and CDR2 is FQNNGV. The ends lost 0 bases at V and 5 bases at J; junction bases unmatched: 11. The CDR3 covers 17 residues. CDR3 bases: TGTGCCAGCAGCTTAGATAAATTGTGGACAGGGGTACACGAGCAGTACTTC. Encoded protein: CASSLDKLWTGVHEQYF.

Here the CDR3 DNA reads TGTGCCAGCAGTGAAGGGGGGGGTGAGGAGACCCAGTACTTC. It is translated as CASSEGGGEETQYF. This rearrangement joins TRBV25-1 to TRBJ2-5; 7 positions agree with TRBD2. V was clipped by 2 bases and J by 5 bases; unmatched bases: 5. The CDR3 spans 14 residues. Germline CDR1 reads MGHDK; CDR2 reads SYGVNS.

In its sample, this clone was seen once. The chain combines TRBV13 with TRBJ1-6, with no clear D. Trimming left V 5 bases short and J 8 bases short, with 13 bases between. In germline, CDR1 is PRHDT, CDR2 FYEKMQ (reference sequence). CDR3 length: 14 amino acids. The CDR3 coding sequence is TGTGCCAGCAGCCCCATTTTGGGCGATTCACCCCTCCACTTT. It yields the protein CASSPILGDSPLHF.

This clone was counted between two and nine times. V gene TRBV5-1 combines with J gene TRBJ2-7; possibly TRBD2 for D (6 bases). V was trimmed by 0 bases and J by 2 bases, leaving 15 bases between them. There are 16 residues in the CDR3. Germline V gives CDR1 SGHRS, CDR2 YFSETQ. This chain's CDR3 is CASSLAGGTVAYEQYF. The CDR3 nucleotides are TGCGCCAGCAGCTTGGCCGGCGGGACCGTGGCCTACGAGCAGTACTTC.

The V call is TRBV2, the J call TRBJ1-1; D gene ambiguous. This CDR3 is 17 amino acids long. V lost 4 bases and J 9 bases, leaving 27 bases between the germline ends. The germline V gene encodes CDR1 SNHLY and CDR2 FYNNEI. As DNA, the CDR3 is TGTGCCAGCAGTGGGACCCCCCGAGCGGGGAGTTTAGTTAAAGCTTTCTTT. It is translated as CASSGTPRAGSLVKAFF.